This note documents a single T cell receptor beta chain sequence. Its antigen is unknown. TCRdb analysed the RT-PCR reads with MiXCR anew, one entry per CDR3 protein. The table has approximately 520,000 distinct CDR3 sequences, 25% seen once; the top ten hold less than 2.5%. This sample was taken from a study of response to subunit inactivated influenza vaccine. Findings and caveats of the study: There was a suggestion from the authors that each seasonal influenza vaccination recruits few new T cells.

The CDR3 has 16 residues. V shed 1 base and J shed 2 bases, with 13 bases lying between them. Germline CDR1 and CDR2: SEHNR and FQNEAQ (reference sequence). The material was CD4+ T cells sorted from PBMCs, obtained more than 4 days after vaccination. The source is a man over 45 who received an inactivated influenza vaccine. The rearrangement links TRBV7-9 to TRBJ2-3; D is unclear. The CDR3: CASSLGATGPTDTQYF. CDR3 DNA: TGTGCCAGCAGCTTAGGGGCGACGGGCCCCACAGATACGCAGTATTTT.